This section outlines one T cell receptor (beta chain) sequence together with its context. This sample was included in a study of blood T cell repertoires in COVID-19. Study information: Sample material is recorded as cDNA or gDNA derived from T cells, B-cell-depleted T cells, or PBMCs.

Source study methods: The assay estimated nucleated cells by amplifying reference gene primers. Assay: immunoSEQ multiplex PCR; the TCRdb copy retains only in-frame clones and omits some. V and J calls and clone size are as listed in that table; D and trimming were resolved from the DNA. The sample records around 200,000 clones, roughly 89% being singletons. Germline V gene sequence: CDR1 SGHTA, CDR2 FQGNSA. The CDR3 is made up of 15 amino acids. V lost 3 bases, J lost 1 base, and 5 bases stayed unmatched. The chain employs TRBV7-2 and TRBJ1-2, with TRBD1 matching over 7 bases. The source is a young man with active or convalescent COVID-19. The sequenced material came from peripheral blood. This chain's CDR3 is CASSFSGTDNYGYTF. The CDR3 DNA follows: TGTGCCAGCAGCTTTTCCGGGACAGATAACTATGGCTACACCTTC.